Listed below are T cell receptor beta chains from one sample, sequenced in a study of T cell responses to AZD1222 COVID-19 vaccine. TCRdb keeps only in-frame clones here, not all; method: immunoSEQ multiplex PCR. The sample holds approximately 70,000 clones, about three quarters seen once. The sample in question was peripheral blood, obtained 28 days after the second AZD1222 dose. These receptors were collected from an adult who received the AZD1222 COVID-19 vaccine. CDR3s include the opening cysteine and the closing phenylalanine or tryptophan. A D gene is named only where the DNA matches it firmly. Not every row has a clone size; where given, it reads once, few, many or a size class.

CDR3,DNA,D,size,V,J
CASSPGLAGDNEQFF,TGTGCCAGCAGCCCTGGACTAGCGGGAGACAATGAGCAGTTCTTC,TRBD2,NA,TRBV11-1,TRBJ2-1
CASSPRVTGGDEQYF,TGTGCCAGCTCACCACGTGTGACAGGGGGCGACGAGCAGTACTTC,TRBD1,NA,TRBV18,TRBJ2-7
CATSDLDRNHNSPLHF,TGTGCCACCAGTGATCTGGACAGAAATCATAATTCACCCCTCCACTTT,NA,NA,TRBV24-1,TRBJ1-6
CASSHQAGAHNEQFF,TGTGCCAGCAGCCATCAAGCGGGAGCCCACAATGAGCAGTTCTTC,TRBD2,NA,TRBV11-3,TRBJ2-1
CATSAQGLWTDTQYF,TGTGCCACCAGCGCACAGGGGTTGTGGACAGATACGCAGTATTTT,TRBD1,NA,TRBV15,TRBJ2-3
CASSIRLADSYEQYF,TGTGCCAGTAGTATAAGACTAGCGGACTCCTACGAGCAGTACTTC,TRBD2,NA,TRBV19,TRBJ2-7
CAISGQGTSTDTQYF,TGTGCCATCAGCGGACAGGGGACTAGCACAGATACGCAGTATTTT,TRBD1,NA,TRBV10-3,TRBJ2-3
CASSPAGTRGAQYF,TGTGCCAGCAGCCCGGCCGGGACACGGGGAGCCCAGTACTTC,NA,NA,TRBV7-2,TRBJ2-5
CASSLAPSPSTDTQYF,TGTGCCAGCAGCTTAGCCCCCTCTCCAAGCACAGATACGCAGTATTTT,NA,once,TRBV7-9,TRBJ2-3
CASSLVGGASGYTF,TGTGCCAGCAGCTTAGTAGGGGGCGCAAGTGGCTACACCTTC,TRBD1,NA,TRBV7-9,TRBJ1-2
CASSQSARRGPVEGEKLFF,TGTGCCAGCAGCCAAAGCGCCCGGCGGGGACCCGTGGAAGGTGAAAAACTGTTTTTT,NA,few,TRBV3-1/TRBV3-2,TRBJ1-4
CASSIIEGGTDTQYF,TGTGCCAGTAGTATAATTGAGGGAGGCACAGATACGCAGTATTTT,NA,NA,TRBV19,TRBJ2-3
CASKANRNTEAFF,TGTGCCAGCAAGGCGAACAGGAACACTGAAGCTTTCTTT,NA,NA,TRBV2,TRBJ1-1
CASSPAGGPTEQFF,TGTGCCAGCAGCCCAGCGGGGGGGCCGACGGAGCAGTTCTTC,TRBD2,NA,TRBV7-6,TRBJ2-1
CASSSPGQFKQETQYF,TGTGCCAGCAGTTCGCCCGGACAATTTAAGCAAGAGACCCAGTACTTC,NA,once,TRBV28,TRBJ2-5
CASNLGDRGPGHLPQHF,TGTGCCAGCAACCTGGGGGACAGGGGCCCAGGACATCTGCCCCAGCATTTT,TRBD1,NA,TRBV28,TRBJ1-5
CASSSPGNSSGELFF,TGTGCCAGCAGCTCACCAGGGAATTCATCCGGGGAGCTGTTTTTT,NA,NA,TRBV11-2,TRBJ2-2
CASSLGTGAVNQPQHF,TGTGCCAGCAGCCTAGGTACAGGGGCCGTCAATCAGCCCCAGCATTTT,TRBD1,once,TRBV7-9,TRBJ1-5
CASSQRDGIADTQYF,TGTGCCAGTAGCCAGCGCGATGGGATCGCAGATACGCAGTATTTT,NA,NA,TRBV19,TRBJ2-3
CASTLGSSYEQYF,TGTGCCAGCACTCTGGGGAGCTCCTACGAGCAGTACTTC,NA,NA,TRBV12-3/TRBV12-4,TRBJ2-7
CASRYGTGINNSPLHF,TGTGCCAGCAGATACGGGACAGGGATAAACAATTCACCCCTCCACTTT,TRBD1,NA,TRBV7-8,TRBJ1-6
CASSSSLNTGELFF,TGTGCCAGCAGTTCATCCTTGAACACCGGGGAGCTGTTTTTT,NA,once,TRBV6-2/TRBV6-3,TRBJ2-2
CASSYGHGSITNEQFF,TGTGCCAGCAGCTACGGACACGGATCGATCACCAATGAGCAGTTCTTC,NA,NA,TRBV5-5,TRBJ2-1
CASSAYGTEYSPLHF,TGTGCCAGCAGCGCATACGGGACGGAATATTCACCCCTCCACTTT,NA,NA,TRBV9,TRBJ1-6
CALDRGGMNTEAFF,TGTGCCCTGGACAGGGGCGGGATGAACACTGAAGCTTTCTTT,TRBD1,NA,TRBV30,TRBJ1-1
CATGSDTDANEQFF,TGTGCCACCGGGTCGGATACCGATGCCAATGAGCAGTTCTTC,NA,NA,TRBV24-1,TRBJ2-1
CASSSPAQDSSEQYF,TGTGCCAGCAGTTCCCCAGCGCAAGATTCGTCCGAGCAGTACTTC,NA,NA,TRBV28,TRBJ2-7
CASSRGGAEKLFF,TGTGCCAGCAGCCGAGGGGGAGCTGAAAAACTGTTTTTT,NA,NA,TRBV3-1/TRBV3-2,TRBJ1-4